The T cell receptor beta chain under discussion was sequenced for a study of blood T cell repertoires in COVID-19. The wider study: The samples span acute and convalescent COVID-19 from the United States, Italy and Spain.

The CDR3 totals 15 residues. Germline CDR1 is LGHNA and CDR2 is YSLEER. V was shortened by 1 base and J by 1 base, with 8 bases between the two germline ends. Sequencing used immunoSEQ multiplex PCR; TCRdb keeps in-frame clones, though not all of them. This table has 200,000 to 300,000 clones, around 90% appearing once. This clonotype originated in an elderly man with acute or convalescent COVID-19. The gene calls are TRBV4-3 and TRBJ2-1, with D tentatively TRBD1 (5 bases). Material: peripheral blood. CDR3 residues: CASSQVWTSYNEQFF. The CDR3 coding sequence is TGCGCCAGCAGCCAAGTTTGGACATCCTACAATGAGCAGTTCTTC.